These 27 T cell receptor beta chains were all obtained from the same sample, sequenced in a study of T and B cells in COVID-19 patients. Multiplex PCR with BIOMED2 TRB-A/B primer pools amplified TRB rearrangements. In TCRdb, the multiplex PCR reads were re-called with MiXCR into one record per CDR3 protein. The sample holds nearly 15,000 distinct CDR3 sequences, around 30% seen once. Blood genomic DNA input for TRB amplification was about 250-550 ng. Sample: blood. These receptors were collected from a human donor who had recovered from COVID-19.

V gene TRBV11-3 combines with J gene TRBJ1-1, with unresolved D. The CDR3 runs 12 residues. V shed 5 bases and J shed 9 bases, with 13 bases lying between them. Germline V gene lookup returns CDR1 SGHNT and CDR2 YENEEA. The CDR3 bases are TGTGCCAGCAGCCACCGTGGCATCCAAGCTTTCTTT. Its protein is CASSHRGIQAFF.

This clonotype appeared once. V usage is TRBV6-5 and J usage is TRBJ2-7, with 7 positions matching TRBD2. V dropped 0 bases and J dropped 0; count of bases not matched to a gene: 8. The germline gives CDR1 MNHEY, CDR2 SVGAGI. This CDR3 is built from 17 residues. The CDR3 DNA sequence: TGTGCCAGCAGTTACTCCCTTCAAGCGGGGAGCTCCTACGAGCAGTACTTC. Encoded protein: CASSYSLQAGSSYEQYF.

The chain employs TRBV7-2 and TRBJ2-5; 13 bases map to TRBD2. Germline CDR1 reads SGHTA; CDR2 reads FQGNSA. Losses at the gene ends were 5 bases for V and 5 bases for J; bases not matched to a gene: 5. The CDR3 has 15 amino acids. The CDR3 region has the DNA TGTGCCAGCAGCCCAACGGGACTAGCGGGGGAGACCCAGTACTTC. The encoded protein is CASSPTGLAGETQYF.

This chain uses TRBV30 with TRBJ1-6, with D uncertain. The length of the CDR3 is 13 residues. The V end was cut by 3 bases, the J end by 7 bases, with 10 bases between. CDR1 is GTSNPN and CDR2 is SVGIG in the germline V gene (reference sequence). The CDR3: CAWSGGANSPLHF. The CDR3 DNA reads as TGTGCCTGGAGCGGCGGAGCCAATTCACCCCTCCACTTT.

Many counts were recorded for this clonotype. The chain recombines TRBV5-4 with TRBJ2-5; D ambiguous. The CDR3 is 13 amino acids. V was pared by 4 bases and J by 2 bases, with 9 bases between. Germline V lookup: CDR1 SGHNT, CDR2 YYREEE (reference sequence). The CDR3 DNA follows: TGTGCCAGCAGCCCCGGTCTTCAAGAGACCCAGTACTTC. This gives the protein CASSPGLQETQYF.

A few counts support this clonotype. J is TRBJ1-2 and V is TRBV18; D is unclear. Trimming took off 1 base at V and 7 bases at J, with 10 bases between the two ends. The length of the CDR3 is 13 residues. Germline CDR1 KGHSH, CDR2 LQKENI. In nucleotides, the CDR3 is TGTGCCAGCTCACCACAGGACTTAGCTGGCTACACCTTC. It encodes CASSPQDLAGYTF.

This chain links TRBV21-1 with TRBJ2-2; whether TRBD2, the table's D call, matches the DNA was not checked. TRBV21-1 is a recognized pseudogene. There are 19 residues in the CDR3. The CDR3 sequence is CASSPRQGHQPTNTGELFF. CDR3 DNA: TGTGCCAGCAGCCCCCGGCAGGGCCACCAACCTACGAACACCGGGGAGCTGTTTTTT.

CDR3 amino acids: CASRQGNYNEQFF. The CDR3 nucleotides read TGCGCCAGCAGACAGGGGAACTACAATGAGCAGTTCTTC. The genes are TRBV5-1 and TRBJ2-1, with 7 bases identical to TRBD1. The CDR3 sequence is 13 residues long. The germline V gene has CDR1 SGHRS and CDR2 YFSETQ. J gave up 3 bases and V 5 bases, and 2 bases lay outside the gene matches.

This clonotype is medium-sized. The chain has TRBV11-3 and TRBJ2-2; D is uncertain. The germline V gene has CDR1 SGHNT and CDR2 YENEEA. Trimming took 4 bases from V and 5 from J, leaving 11 bases between them. The CDR3 is 14 residues long. CDR3 protein: CASSSRIATGELFF. CDR3 sequence (DNA): TGTGCCAGCAGCTCTCGGATAGCTACCGGGGAGCTGTTTTTT.

The V gene is TRBV12-3 or TRBV12-4, the J gene TRBJ1-1; weak D call: TRBD1 (5 bases). V was shortened by 6 bases and J by 7 bases, with 9 bases between the two germline ends. The CDR3 loop spans 11 amino acids. The CDR3 here is CASSPRVEAFF. The CDR3 bases are TGTGCCAGCAGCCCCAGGGTTGAAGCTTTCTTT.

This clonotype appeared a few times. The J gene is TRBJ1-2, the V gene TRBV6-5; 7 bases are a match to TRBD1. CDR1 and CDR2 from the germline V gene are MNHEY and SVGAGI. The J segment lost 5 bases and the V segment lost 5 bases, leaving 11 bases of the junction unmatched. The CDR3 covers 15 residues. CDR3 sequence (DNA): TGTGCCAGCAGTGGACCGGGACTCAGGGGGTATGGCTACACCTTC. It is translated as CASSGPGLRGYGYTF.

The chain is built from TRBV6-2 or TRBV6-3 and TRBJ2-7, with D hard to call. Germline V gene sequence: CDR1 MNHEY, CDR2 SVGEGT. V dropped 6 bases and J dropped 2 bases, with 8 bases sitting between them. The CDR3 loop spans 12 amino acids. The CDR3 loop reads CASRDLAYEQYF. The CDR3, as DNA: TGTGCCAGCAGAGACCTAGCCTACGAGCAGTACTTC.

Note on this clonotype: A much larger clone sits a single nucleotide away, making a read error possible. The chain has TRBV15 and TRBJ2-1; TRBD2 agrees at 9 bases. The CDR3 runs to 16 residues. CDR1 and CDR2 from the germline V gene are LNHNV and YYDKDF (reference sequence). The ends lost 3 bases at V and 6 bases at J; junction bases unmatched: 9. CDR3 residues: CATSRGSGGGGNEQFF. The DNA of the CDR3 is TGTGCCACCAGCAGGGGTAGCGGGGGTGGAGGCAATGAGCAGTTCTTC.

Only a few counts were recorded for this clonotype. The chain links TRBV6-5 to TRBJ2-1; TRBD2 agrees at 9 bases. This CDR3 comprises 15 residues. Germline CDR1 MNHEY, CDR2 SVGAGI. V gave up 5 bases and J gave up 9 bases; unmatched junction bases: 11. For the CDR3, the DNA is TGTGCCAGCAGTGACTTAGGGCTAGCGGGGTCTGAGCAGTTCTTC. It specifies CASSDLGLAGSEQFF.

This clonotype has just a few counts. V gene TRBV11-3 combines with J gene TRBJ2-7; D is uncertain. Trimming took off 6 bases at V and 0 bases at J, with 15 bases between the two ends. The CDR3 totals 15 residues. Germline assignment: CDR1 SGHNT and CDR2 YENEEA. CDR3 sequence (DNA): TGTGCCAGCAGTCCAAACTCCGCCACCTCCTACGAGCAGTACTTC. Protein product: CASSPNSATSYEQYF. The variable domain in full, with the rest retrieved from reference TRBV11-3 and TRBJ2-7, is EAGVVQSPRYKIIEKKQPVAFWCNPISGHNTLYWYLQNLGQGPELLIRYENEEAVDDSQLPKDRFSAERLKGVDSTLKIQPAELGDSAVYLCASSPNSATSYEQYFGPGTRLTVT.

The chain recombines TRBV29-1 with TRBJ2-1, with TRBD1 identical over 10 bases. V lost 4 bases to trimming and J lost 10 bases; unmatched junction nucleotides: 7. CDR1 is SQVTM and CDR2 is ANQGSEA in the germline V gene. The CDR3 consists of 13 residues. The CDR3 DNA sequence: TGCAGCGTTGGCGGGACAGGGGCCCGGGAGCAGTTCTTC. Its protein product is CSVGGTGAREQFF.

This clonotype was counted between two and nine times. This sequence joins TRBV18 and TRBJ1-5, with unresolved D. The CDR3 consists of 13 residues. V was trimmed by 2 bases and J by 0 bases, leaving 2 bases between them. The germline CDR1 and CDR2 sequences are KGHSH and LQKENI. In nucleotides, the CDR3 is TGTGCCAGCTCACCAAATAGCAATCAGCCCCAGCATTTT. This gives the protein CASSPNSNQPQHF.

The J gene is TRBJ1-2, the V gene TRBV5-4, with a tentative D call TRBD1 (5 bases). The V end lost 4 bases, the J end lost 5 bases, and 18 bases lay between the germline ends. The CDR3 extends over 15 amino acids. Germline CDR1 and CDR2: SGHNT and YYREEE (reference sequence). This CDR3 reads CASSQEGRTKYGYTF. The DNA of the CDR3 is TGTGCCAGCAGCCAAGAGGGGCGGACCAAGTATGGCTACACCTTC. Using reference TRBV5-4 and TRBJ1-2 for the parts outside the CDR3, the full variable domain is ETGVTQSPTHLIKTRGQQVTLRCSSQSGHNTVSWYQQALGQGPQFIFQYYREEENGRGNFPPRFSGLQFPNYSSELNVNALELDDSALYLCASSQEGRTKYGYTFGSGTRLTVV.

In DNA, the CDR3 is TGTGCCAGCAGCTTGGGGGGTAGACAGCCCCAGCATTTT. Residues: CASSLGGRQPQHF. This chain joins TRBV11-3 and TRBJ1-5; maybe TRBD1 (5 bases). V lost 3 bases and J 7 bases, leaving 10 bases between the germline ends. Germline CDR1 is SGHNT and CDR2 is YENEEA. The CDR3 sequence is 13 residues long.

The rearrangement joins TRBV6-5 to TRBJ1-1; D not certain. The CDR3 covers 11 residues. Trimming left V 5 bases short and J 8 bases short, with 9 bases between. The V gene's germline CDR1 is MNHEY and CDR2 SVGAGI. CDR3 nucleotide sequence: TGTGCCAGCAGTATGGGCTCCGAAGCTTTCTTT. This codes for CASSMGSEAFF.

The V call is TRBV20-1, the J call TRBJ2-1; 8 nucleotides align to TRBD1. CDR3 size: 15 residues. V lost 6 bases and J lost 8; bases outside the gene matches: 15. CDR1 is DFQATT, CDR2 SNEGSKA, per germline (reference sequence). CDR3 amino acids: CSAPMGRGQNDEQFF. DNA of the CDR3: TGCAGTGCCCCGATGGGCAGGGGGCAGAACGATGAGCAGTTCTTC.

A note on this clonotype: One base away lies a much larger clone, so this may be a sequencing read error. The chain is built from TRBV12-3 or TRBV12-4 and TRBJ2-3; the match to TRBD2 covers 7 bases. V shed 7 bases, J shed 7 bases, and the junction held 14 bases outside the gene matches. CDR3 length equals 15 residues. In DNA form, the CDR3 reads TGTGCCAGCACCTTACTAGCGCCCAGCTCATATACGCAGTATTTT. Encoded protein: CASTLLAPSSYTQYF.

The chain combines TRBV10-3 with TRBJ1-6; D gene unclear. The CDR3 spans 14 residues. V lost 0 bases and J 6 bases, leaving 6 bases between the germline ends. The germline gives CDR1 ENHRY, CDR2 SYGVKD. CDR3 sequence: CAISESQINSPLHF. As DNA, the CDR3 is TGTGCCATCAGTGAGTCACAGATTAATTCACCCCTCCACTTT.

A note on this clonotype: A much more abundant neighbour one base away suggests this may be a read error. For the CDR3, the DNA is TGCAGCGCCCTGACAAGGTGGAATTCACCCCTCCACTTT. It is translated as CSALTRWNSPLHF. V usage is TRBV29-1 and J usage is TRBJ1-6, with D hard to call. The CDR3 consists of 13 residues. The ends were cut back, 7 bases at V and 7 bases at J, with 14 bases in the middle. Germline V gene lookup returns CDR1 SQVTM and CDR2 ANQGSEA. Based on the CDR3 plus reference TRBV29-1 and TRBJ1-6, the full variable domain is SAVISQKPSRDICQRGTSLTIQCQVDSQVTMMFWYRQQPGQSLTLIATANQGSEATYESGFVIDKFPISRPNLTFSTLTVSNMSPEDSSIYLCSALTRWNSPLHFGNGTRLTVT.

The table lists this clonotype with many counts. The rearrangement joins TRBV30 to TRBJ2-1; D could derive from TRBD1 or TRBD2 (6 bases each). V was pared by 7 bases and J by 4 bases, with 17 bases between. CDR1 is GTSNPN, CDR2 SVGIG, per germline (reference sequence). This CDR3 region has 14 residues. CDR3 nucleotide sequence: TGTGCCTCGACAGGAGGGAAATTATACAATGAGCAGTTCTTC. The encoded protein is CASTGGKLYNEQFF. The variable domain in full, with the rest retrieved from reference TRBV30 and TRBJ2-1, is SQTIHQWPATLVQPVGSPLSLECTVEGTSNPNLYWYRQAAGRGLQLLFYSVGIGQISSEVPQNLSASRPQDRQFILSSKKLLLSDSGFYLCASTGGKLYNEQFFGPGTRLTVL.

This clonotype is categorized as medium-sized. The genes are TRBV15 and TRBJ1-6; no clear D. This CDR3 comprises 13 residues. Per the germline V gene, CDR1 is LNHNV and CDR2 is YYDKDF (reference sequence). Trimming removed 1 base at V and 7 bases at J, with 5 bases between. This CDR3 is CATSRGRNSPLHF. The CDR3 nucleotides are TGTGCCACCAGCAGAGGGAGGAATTCACCCCTCCACTTT.

This sequence joins TRBV24-1 and TRBJ2-2, with 9 bases identical to TRBD2. V dropped 4 bases and J dropped 7; count of bases not matched to a gene: 6. This CDR3 contains 15 residues. Germline V gene sequence: CDR1 KGHDR, CDR2 SFDVKD. For the CDR3, the DNA is TGTGCCACCAGTGACCCGGGACTAGCCTTCGGGGAGCTGTTTTTT. Protein: CATSDPGLAFGELFF.